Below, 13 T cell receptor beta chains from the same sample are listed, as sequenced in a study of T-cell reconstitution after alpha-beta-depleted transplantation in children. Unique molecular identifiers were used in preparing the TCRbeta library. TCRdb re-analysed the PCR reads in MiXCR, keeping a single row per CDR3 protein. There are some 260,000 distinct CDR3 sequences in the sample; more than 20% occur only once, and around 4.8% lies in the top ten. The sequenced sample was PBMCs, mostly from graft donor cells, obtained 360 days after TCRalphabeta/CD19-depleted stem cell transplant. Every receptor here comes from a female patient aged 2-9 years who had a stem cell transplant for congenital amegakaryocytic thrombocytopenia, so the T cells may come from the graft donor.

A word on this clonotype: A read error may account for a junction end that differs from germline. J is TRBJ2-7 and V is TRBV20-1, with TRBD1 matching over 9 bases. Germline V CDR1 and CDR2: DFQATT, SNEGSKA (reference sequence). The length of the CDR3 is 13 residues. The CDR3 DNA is TGCAGTGCAAGAGGACAGGGGATCCACGAGCAGTACTTC. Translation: CSARGQGIHEQYF.

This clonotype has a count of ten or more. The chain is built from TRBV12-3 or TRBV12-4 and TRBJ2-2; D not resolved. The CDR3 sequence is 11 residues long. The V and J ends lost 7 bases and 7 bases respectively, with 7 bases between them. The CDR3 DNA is TGTGCCAGCACCATATACGGGGAGCTGTTTTTT. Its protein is CASTIYGELFF.

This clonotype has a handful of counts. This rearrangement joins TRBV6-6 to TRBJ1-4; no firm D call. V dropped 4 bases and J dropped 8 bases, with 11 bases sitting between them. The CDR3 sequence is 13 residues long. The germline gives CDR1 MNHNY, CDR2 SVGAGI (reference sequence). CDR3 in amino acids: CASSSLAGEKLFF. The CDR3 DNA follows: TGTGCCAGCAGTTCCCTTGCCGGGGAAAAACTGTTTTTT.

The CDR3 sequence is CASSATVFNEQFF. The CDR3 nucleotides are TGTGCCAGCAGCGCGACGGTCTTCAATGAGCAGTTCTTC. The gene calls are TRBV9 and TRBJ2-1; D remains ambiguous. CDR1 is SGDLS, CDR2 YYNGEE, per germline. The ends were cut back, 3 bases at V and 6 bases at J, with 10 bases in the middle. This CDR3 comprises 13 residues.

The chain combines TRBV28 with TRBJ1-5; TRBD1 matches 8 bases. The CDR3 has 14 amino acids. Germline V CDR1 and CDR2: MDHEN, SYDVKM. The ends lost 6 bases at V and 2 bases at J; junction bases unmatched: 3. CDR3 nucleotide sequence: TGTGCCAGCAGCCTGGGACAGGGCAATCAGCCCCAGCATTTT. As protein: CASSLGQGNQPQHF.

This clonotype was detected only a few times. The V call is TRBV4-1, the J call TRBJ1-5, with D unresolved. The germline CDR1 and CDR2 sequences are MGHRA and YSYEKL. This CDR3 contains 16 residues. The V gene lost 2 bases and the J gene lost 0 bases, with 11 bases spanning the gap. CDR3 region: CASSQKVPFSNQPQHF. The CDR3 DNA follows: TGCGCCAGCAGCCAAAAAGTCCCTTTTAGCAATCAGCCCCAGCATTTT.

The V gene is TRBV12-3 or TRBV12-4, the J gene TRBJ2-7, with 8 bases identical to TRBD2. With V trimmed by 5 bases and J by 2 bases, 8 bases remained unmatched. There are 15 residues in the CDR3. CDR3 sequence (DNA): TGTGCCAGCAGTATCCATAGCGGGACTACCTACGAGCAGTACTTC. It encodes CASSIHSGTTYEQYF.

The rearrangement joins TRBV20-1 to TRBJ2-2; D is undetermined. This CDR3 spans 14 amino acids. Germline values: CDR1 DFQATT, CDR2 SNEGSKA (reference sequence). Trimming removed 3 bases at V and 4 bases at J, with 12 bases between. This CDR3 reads CSASADRVTGELFF. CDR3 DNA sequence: TGCAGTGCTAGCGCGGACCGGGTCACCGGGGAGCTGTTTTTT.

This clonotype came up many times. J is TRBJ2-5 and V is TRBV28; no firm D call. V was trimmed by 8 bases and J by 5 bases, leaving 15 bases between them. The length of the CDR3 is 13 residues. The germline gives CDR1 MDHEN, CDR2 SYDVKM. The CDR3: CASSKTTAETQYF. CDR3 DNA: TGTGCCAGCTCAAAGACCACCGCGGAGACCCAGTACTTC. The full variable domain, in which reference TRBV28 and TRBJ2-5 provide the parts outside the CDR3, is DVKVTQSSRYLVKRTGEKVFLECVQDMDHENMFWYRQDPGLGLRLIYFSYDVKMKEKGDIPEGYSVSREKKERFSLILESASTNQTSMYLCASSKTTAETQYFGPGTRLLVL.

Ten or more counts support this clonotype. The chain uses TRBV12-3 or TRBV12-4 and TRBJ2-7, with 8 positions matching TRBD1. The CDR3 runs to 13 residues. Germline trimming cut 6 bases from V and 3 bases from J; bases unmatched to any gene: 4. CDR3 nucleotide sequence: TGTGCCAGCAGCTACGACAGGGGCTACGAGCAGTACTTC. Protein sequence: CASSYDRGYEQYF.

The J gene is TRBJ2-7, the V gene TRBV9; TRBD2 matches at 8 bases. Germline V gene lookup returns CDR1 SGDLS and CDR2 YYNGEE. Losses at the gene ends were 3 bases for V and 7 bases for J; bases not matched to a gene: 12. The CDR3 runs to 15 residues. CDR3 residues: CASSETNSGTGEQYF. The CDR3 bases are TGTGCCAGCAGCGAGACCAATAGCGGGACTGGAGAGCAGTACTTC.

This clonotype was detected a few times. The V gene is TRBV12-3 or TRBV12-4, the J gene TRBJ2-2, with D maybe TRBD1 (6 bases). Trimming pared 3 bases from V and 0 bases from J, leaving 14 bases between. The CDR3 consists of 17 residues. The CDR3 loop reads CASSLGAGWPNTGELFF. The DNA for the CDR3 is TGTGCCAGCAGTTTGGGGGCAGGGTGGCCGAACACCGGGGAGCTGTTTTTT.

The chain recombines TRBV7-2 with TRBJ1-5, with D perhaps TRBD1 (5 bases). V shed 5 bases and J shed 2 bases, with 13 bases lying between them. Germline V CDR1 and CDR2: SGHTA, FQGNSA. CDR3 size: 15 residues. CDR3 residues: CASSPAQDGNQPQHF. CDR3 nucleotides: TGTGCCAGCAGCCCGGCACAGGATGGCAATCAGCCCCAGCATTTT.